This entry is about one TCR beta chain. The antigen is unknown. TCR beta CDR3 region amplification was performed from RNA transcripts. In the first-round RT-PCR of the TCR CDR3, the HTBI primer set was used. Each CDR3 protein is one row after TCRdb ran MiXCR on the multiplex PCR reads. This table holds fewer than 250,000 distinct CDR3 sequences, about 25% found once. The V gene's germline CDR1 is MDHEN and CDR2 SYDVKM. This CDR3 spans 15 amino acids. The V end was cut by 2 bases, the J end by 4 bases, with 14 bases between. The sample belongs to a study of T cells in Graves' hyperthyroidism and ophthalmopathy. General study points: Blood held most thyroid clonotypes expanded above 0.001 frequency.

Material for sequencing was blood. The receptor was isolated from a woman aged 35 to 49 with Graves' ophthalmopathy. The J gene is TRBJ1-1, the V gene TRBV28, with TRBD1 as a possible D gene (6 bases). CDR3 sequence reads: CASSLGGAGGTEAFF. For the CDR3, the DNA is TGTGCCAGCAGTTTAGGGGGGGCTGGGGGCACTGAAGCTTTCTTT.